This T cell receptor (beta chain) was sequenced in a study of T-cell memory formation after mild COVID-19. Study context: The TCR clusters were mostly specific to one donor.

Whole-study results and caveats: Confirmation of SARS-CoV-2 specificity was lacking for second-wave clones peaking day 37.

This clonotype was seen only a few times. Its matching antigen is unknown. TCRdb reanalysed the 5' RACE reads using MiXCR and keeps one entry per CDR3 protein. The data show nearly 350,000 distinct CDR3 sequences, 10% to 15% seen once. Sequencing input: PBMCs or a T cell subset sorted from them (not recorded which). This TCR was recovered from a man aged 18 to 30 who had mild COVID-19 (a few samples of this study predate the infection). Cell type and time point are not known.

In DNA form, the CDR3 reads TGCGCCAGCAGTGGTTCGGGAGAGACCCAGTACTTC. It encodes CASSGSGETQYF. The rearrangement links TRBV10-1 to TRBJ2-5; D gene unclear. Germline lookup yields CDR1 WNHNN and CDR2 SYGVQD (reference sequence). CDR3 length: 12 residues. Trimming left V 4 bases short and J 4 bases short, with 7 bases between.